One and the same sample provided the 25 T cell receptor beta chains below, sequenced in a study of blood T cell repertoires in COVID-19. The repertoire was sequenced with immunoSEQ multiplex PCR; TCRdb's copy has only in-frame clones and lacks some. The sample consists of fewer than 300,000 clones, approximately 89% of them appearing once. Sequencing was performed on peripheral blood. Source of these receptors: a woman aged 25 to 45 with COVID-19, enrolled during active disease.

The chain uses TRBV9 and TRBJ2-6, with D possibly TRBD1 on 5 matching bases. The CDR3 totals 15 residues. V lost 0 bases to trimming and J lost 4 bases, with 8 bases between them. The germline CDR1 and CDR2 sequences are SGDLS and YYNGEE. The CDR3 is CASSVEGVGANVLTF. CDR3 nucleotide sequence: TGTGCCAGCAGCGTAGAAGGGGTGGGGGCCAACGTCCTGACTTTC.

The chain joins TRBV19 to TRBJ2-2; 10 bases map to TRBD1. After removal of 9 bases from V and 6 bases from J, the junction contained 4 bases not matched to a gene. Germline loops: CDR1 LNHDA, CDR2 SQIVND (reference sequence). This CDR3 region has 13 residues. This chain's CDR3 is CASRDRGSGELFF. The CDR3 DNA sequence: TGTGCCAGCCGGGACAGGGGATCCGGGGAGCTGTTTTTT.

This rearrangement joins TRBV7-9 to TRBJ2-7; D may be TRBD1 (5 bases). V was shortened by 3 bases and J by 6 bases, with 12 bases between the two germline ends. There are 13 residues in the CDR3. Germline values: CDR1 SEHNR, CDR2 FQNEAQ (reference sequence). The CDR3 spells CASSFRVQGEQYF. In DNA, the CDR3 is TGTGCCAGCAGCTTCCGAGTCCAGGGCGAGCAGTACTTC.

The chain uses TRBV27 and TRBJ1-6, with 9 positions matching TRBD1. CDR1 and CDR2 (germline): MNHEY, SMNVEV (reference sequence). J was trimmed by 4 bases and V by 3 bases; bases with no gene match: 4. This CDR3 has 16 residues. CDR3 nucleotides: TGTGCCAGCAGTTTGGCCGGGACAGGGTATAATTCACCCCTCCACTTT. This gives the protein CASSLAGTGYNSPLHF.

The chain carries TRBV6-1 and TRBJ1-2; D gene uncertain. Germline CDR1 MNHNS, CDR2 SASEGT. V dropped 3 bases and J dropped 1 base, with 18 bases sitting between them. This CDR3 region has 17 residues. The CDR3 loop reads CASSDRRVLTNNYGYTF. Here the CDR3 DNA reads TGTGCCAGCAGTGACCGCAGAGTCCTCACTAATAACTATGGCTACACCTTC.

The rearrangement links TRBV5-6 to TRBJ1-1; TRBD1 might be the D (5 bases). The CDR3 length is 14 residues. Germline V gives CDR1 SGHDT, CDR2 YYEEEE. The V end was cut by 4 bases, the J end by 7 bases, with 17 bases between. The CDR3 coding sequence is TGTGCCAGCAGCGCTACCGGGGGGAGCTTTGAAGCTTTCTTT. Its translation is CASSATGGSFEAFF.

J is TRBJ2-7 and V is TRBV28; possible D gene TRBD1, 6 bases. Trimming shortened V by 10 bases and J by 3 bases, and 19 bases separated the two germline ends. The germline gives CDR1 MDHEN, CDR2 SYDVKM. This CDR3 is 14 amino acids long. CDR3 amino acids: CATIRDTSFYEQYF. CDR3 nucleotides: TGTGCCACCATACGGGACACCTCTTTCTACGAGCAGTACTTC.

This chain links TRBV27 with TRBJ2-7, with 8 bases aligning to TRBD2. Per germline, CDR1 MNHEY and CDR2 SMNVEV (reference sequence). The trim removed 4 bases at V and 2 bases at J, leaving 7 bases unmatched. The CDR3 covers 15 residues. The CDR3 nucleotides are TGTGCCAGCAGTTCCTTAGCGGGAACTACCTACGAGCAGTACTTC. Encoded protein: CASSSLAGTTYEQYF.

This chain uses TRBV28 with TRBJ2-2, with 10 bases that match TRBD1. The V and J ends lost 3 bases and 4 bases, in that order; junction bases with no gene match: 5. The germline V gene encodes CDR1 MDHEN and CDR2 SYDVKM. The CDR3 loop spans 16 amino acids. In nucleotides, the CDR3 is TGTGCCAGCAGTTTCGGTTGGACAGGGGGCACCGGGGAGCTGTTTTTT. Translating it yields CASSFGWTGGTGELFF.

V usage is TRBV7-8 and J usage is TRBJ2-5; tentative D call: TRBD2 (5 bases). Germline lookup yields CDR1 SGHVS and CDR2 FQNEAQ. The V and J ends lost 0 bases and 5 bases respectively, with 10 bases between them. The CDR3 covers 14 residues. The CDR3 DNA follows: TGTGCCAGCAGCTTAGCGGGAGATGGGGAGACCCAGTACTTC. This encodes CASSLAGDGETQYF.

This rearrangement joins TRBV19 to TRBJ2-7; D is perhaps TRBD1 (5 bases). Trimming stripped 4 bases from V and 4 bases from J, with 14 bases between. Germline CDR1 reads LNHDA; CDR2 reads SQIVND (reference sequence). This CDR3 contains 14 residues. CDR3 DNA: TGTGCCAGTAGTAATCAAATTACAGGTTACGAGCAGTACTTC. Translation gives CASSNQITGYEQYF.

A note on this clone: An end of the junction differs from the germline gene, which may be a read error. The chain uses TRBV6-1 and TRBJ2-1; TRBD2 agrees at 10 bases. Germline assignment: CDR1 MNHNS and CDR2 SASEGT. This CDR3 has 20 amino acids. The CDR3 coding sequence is TGTGCCAGCAGTAAAGCTAGCGGGAGTGGGGTTTATGGTTCCTACAATGAGCAGTTCTTC. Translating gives CASSKASGSGVYGSYNEQFF.

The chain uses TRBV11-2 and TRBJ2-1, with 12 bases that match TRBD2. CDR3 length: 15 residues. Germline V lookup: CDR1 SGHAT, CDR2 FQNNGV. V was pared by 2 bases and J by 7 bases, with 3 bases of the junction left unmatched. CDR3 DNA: TGTGCCAGCAGCTTAATCACTAGCGGGAGGAATGAGCAGTTCTTC. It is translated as CASSLITSGRNEQFF.

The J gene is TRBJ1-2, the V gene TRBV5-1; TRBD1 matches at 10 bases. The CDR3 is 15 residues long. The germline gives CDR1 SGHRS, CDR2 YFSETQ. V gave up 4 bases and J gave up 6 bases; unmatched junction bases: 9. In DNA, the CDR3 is TGCGCCAGCAGCCTAGGGGACAGGGGCCGGGATGGCTACACCTTC. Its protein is CASSLGDRGRDGYTF.

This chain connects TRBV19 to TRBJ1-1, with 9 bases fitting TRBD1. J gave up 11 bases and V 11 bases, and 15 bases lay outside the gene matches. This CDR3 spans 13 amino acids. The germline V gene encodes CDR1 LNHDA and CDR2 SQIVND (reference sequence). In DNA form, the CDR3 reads TGTGCCGAAGGGACAGGGCTTGCGCCCCGGGCTTTCTTT. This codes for CAEGTGLAPRAFF.

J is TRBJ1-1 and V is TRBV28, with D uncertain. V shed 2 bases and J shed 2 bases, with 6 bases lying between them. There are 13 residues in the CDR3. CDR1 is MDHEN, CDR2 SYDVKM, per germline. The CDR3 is CASSLQVNTEAFF. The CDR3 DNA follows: TGTGCCAGCAGTTTACAGGTTAACACTGAAGCTTTCTTT. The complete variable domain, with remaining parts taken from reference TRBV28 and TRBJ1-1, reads DVKVTQSSRYLVKRTGEKVFLECVQDMDHENMFWYRQDPGLGLRLIYFSYDVKMKEKGDIPEGYSVSREKKERFSLILESASTNQTSMYLCASSLQVNTEAFFGQGTRLTVV.

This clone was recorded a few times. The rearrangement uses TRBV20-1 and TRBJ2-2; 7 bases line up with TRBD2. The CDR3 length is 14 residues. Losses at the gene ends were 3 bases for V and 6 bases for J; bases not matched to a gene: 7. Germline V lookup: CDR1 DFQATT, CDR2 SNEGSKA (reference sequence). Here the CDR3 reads CSASFTSEAGELFF. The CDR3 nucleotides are TGCAGTGCTAGTTTCACTAGCGAGGCCGGGGAGCTGTTTTTT.

The CDR3 DNA reads as TGCGCCAGCACAAGGGACGGGAGCAGCTATGGCTACACCTTC. Encoded protein: CASTRDGSSYGYTF. The chain employs TRBV5-1 and TRBJ1-2; the D gene is possibly TRBD1 (5 bases). Germline loops: CDR1 SGHRS, CDR2 YFSETQ. This CDR3 has 14 amino acids. V dropped 6 bases and J dropped 4 bases, with 16 bases sitting between them.

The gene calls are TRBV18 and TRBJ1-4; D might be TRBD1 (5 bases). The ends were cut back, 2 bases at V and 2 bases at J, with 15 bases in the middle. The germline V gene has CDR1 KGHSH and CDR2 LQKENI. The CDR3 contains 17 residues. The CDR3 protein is CASSPFPSQGTNEKLFF. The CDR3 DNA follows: TGTGCCAGCTCACCATTCCCAAGCCAGGGCACTAATGAAAAACTGTTTTTT.

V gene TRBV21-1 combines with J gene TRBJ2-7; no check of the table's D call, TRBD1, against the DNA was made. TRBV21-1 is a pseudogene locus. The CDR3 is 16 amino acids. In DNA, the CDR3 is TGTGCCAGCAGCAAAATTCTCCGGGACAGGGAAAACGAGCAGTACTTC. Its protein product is CASSKILRDRENEQYF.

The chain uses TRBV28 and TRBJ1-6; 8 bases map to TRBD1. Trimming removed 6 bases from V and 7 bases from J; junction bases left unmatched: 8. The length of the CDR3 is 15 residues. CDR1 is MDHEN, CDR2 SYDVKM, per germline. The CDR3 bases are TGTGCCAGCAGCCACCGGGACAGGCTGAATTCACCCCTCCACTTT. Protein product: CASSHRDRLNSPLHF.

The CDR3 DNA follows: TGTGCCAGCAGTTATCAGTCGCGGGGCGCGGGACAGCCCCAGCATTTT. It translates to CASSYQSRGAGQPQHF. The chain joins TRBV6-5 to TRBJ1-5; perhaps TRBD1 as D (5 bases). V was cut by 3 bases and J by 7 bases, with 19 bases left in between. Germline V gene lookup returns CDR1 MNHEY and CDR2 SVGAGI. The CDR3 loop spans 16 amino acids.

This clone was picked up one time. The CDR3 sequence is CATSGRGNEQFF. DNA of the CDR3: TGTGCCACCAGTGGTAGGGGGAATGAGCAGTTCTTC. The chain uses TRBV24-1 and TRBJ2-1; weak D call: TRBD1 (6 bases). Trimming took 5 bases from V and 7 from J, leaving 8 bases between them. The V gene's germline CDR1 is KGHDR and CDR2 SFDVKD. The CDR3 loop spans 12 amino acids.

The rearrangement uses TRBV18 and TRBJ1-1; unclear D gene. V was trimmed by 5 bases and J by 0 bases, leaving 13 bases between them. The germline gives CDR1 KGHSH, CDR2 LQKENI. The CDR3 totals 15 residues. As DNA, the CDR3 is TGTGCCAGCTCAGAGAGCGGCAGCTTGAACACTGAAGCTTTCTTT. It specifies CASSESGSLNTEAFF. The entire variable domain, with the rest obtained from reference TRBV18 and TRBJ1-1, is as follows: NAGVMQNPRHLVRRRGQEARLRCSPMKGHSHVYWYRQLPEEGLKFMVYLQKENIIDESGMPKERFSAEFPKEGPSILRIQQVVRGDSAAYFCASSESGSLNTEAFFGQGTRLTVV.

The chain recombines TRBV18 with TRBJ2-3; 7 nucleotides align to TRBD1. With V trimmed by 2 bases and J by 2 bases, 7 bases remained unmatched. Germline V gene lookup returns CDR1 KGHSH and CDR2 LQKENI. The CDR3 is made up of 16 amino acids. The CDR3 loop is CASSPEGQTVTDTQYF. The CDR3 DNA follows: TGTGCCAGCTCACCAGAGGGACAGACAGTCACAGATACGCAGTATTTT.